This TCR beta chain was sequenced in a study of regulatory T cells in long-lasting Graves disease. Study-wide points: Shared public clonotypes totalled fewer than 3,000 in persistent patients, compared with over 800 in new patients. Compared with new cases, persistent Graves' patients showed reduced TCR diversity. With persistent disease, TRBV28, TRBJ1-2 and TRBJ2-5 were the favored segments.

In its sample, this clonotype was seen many times. Its antigen is unknown. Combining iRepertoire HTBI primers with Arm-PCR of CDR3 regions, the authors built TCR beta libraries. One entry per CDR3 protein results from TCRdb running MiXCR on the multiplex PCR reads. This sample has 400,000 to 500,000 distinct CDR3 sequences; roughly 21% occur once, and the top ten carry 14%. V shed 2 bases, J shed 0 bases, and the junction held 13 bases outside the gene matches. There are 19 residues in the CDR3. The germline gives CDR1 MDHEN, CDR2 SYDVKM. The time point denotes: persistent/refractory GD, antithyroid drugs over 5 years with positive TRAb. The TCR library was made from RNA extracted from PBMCs.

The rearrangement joins TRBV28 to TRBJ2-5, with 9 positions matching TRBD2. The specimen comprised peripheral blood mononuclear cells (PBMCs), sampled when the disease was refractory, from a patient treated with antithyroid drugs. The TCR was taken from a female donor with Graves disease. In nucleotides, the CDR3 is TGTGCCAGCAGTTTACCCCTTATGAGCGGGAGGACTTACCAAGAGACCCAGTACTTC. Translation: CASSLPLMSGRTYQETQYF.